The clone carrying this T cell receptor (beta chain) was detected ten times or more. The antigen is unknown. Both iRepertoire HTBI primers and Arm-PCR of CDR3 regions were used to build the TCR beta libraries. TCRdb re-derived calls from the multiplex PCR reads in MiXCR, one entry per CDR3 protein. Altogether roughly 500,000 distinct CDR3 sequences are present, around a fifth being singletons, with the ten largest covering roughly 7%. The time point: persistent/refractory GD, antithyroid drugs over 5 years with positive TRAb. From RNA extracted from PBMCs, the TCR library was made. Recruitment took place at an endocrinology department in Xi'an, China. This sample stems from a study of regulatory T cells in long-lasting Graves disease. Study conclusions and caveats: Only a small sample size was used, which may have cut accuracy. Persistent disease samples used TRBV28, TRBJ1-2 and TRBJ2-5 preferentially. TCR diversity was lower in persistent Graves' patients (versus newly diagnosed ones).

This CDR3 is 16 amino acids long. Germline V gene lookup returns CDR1 LGHDT and CDR2 YNNKEL (reference sequence). V was clipped by 4 bases and J by 4 bases, with 19 bases between them. This sequence joins TRBV3-1 and TRBJ2-5; the D gene is possibly TRBD2 (6 bases). This sample comprised peripheral blood mononuclear cells (PBMCs), obtained when the disease was refractory, from a patient treated with antithyroid drugs. The receptor's source is a female donor with Graves disease. CDR3: CASSLGDPGVGETQYF. DNA of the CDR3: TGTGCCAGCAGCCTCGGAGACCCGGGGGTTGGAGAGACCCAGTACTTC.